This TCR beta chain was recovered during a study of CD8 T cells in Susac syndrome. The authors reverse transcribed about 0.5 to 1 ug RNA with random hexamers. A single record per CDR3 protein comes from TCRdb applying MiXCR to the immunoSEQ multiplex PCR reads. The sample records some 150,000 distinct CDR3 sequences, 95% being singletons. The sequencing sample was made of CD4+ T cells from PBMCs. This clonotype was obtained from a human donor with Susac syndrome.

CDR3 coding DNA: TGTGCCAGCAGCTTCAGGGAGAGGCAAGAGACCCAGTACTTC. This translates into CASSFRERQETQYF. The V gene is TRBV11-2, the J gene TRBJ2-5; D may match TRBD1 or TRBD2 (5 bases each). The V end was cut by 3 bases, the J end by 2 bases, with 10 bases between. The CDR3 extends over 14 amino acids. Germline CDR1 SGHAT, CDR2 FQNNGV.